Listed here are 4 T cell receptor beta chains from one sample, sequenced in a study of T-cell reconstitution after alpha-beta-depleted transplantation in children (dated by TCRdb to 2015 to 2016). Receptor amplification or capture employed PCR. The instrument given in TCRdb is Illumina HiSeq 2500. TCR library preparation used molecular barcoding, with unique molecular identifiers applied to normalize quantification of the TCRbeta repertoire. Clones were called with MiXCR by TCRdb after fastp trimmed the public reads at Q25, and only in-frame beta chains were retained. Rows matching on CDR3 protein sequence are summarized as one entry with the most common DNA and genes. The sample profile shows about 490,000 distinct CDR3 sequences; approximately 10% of them were found once. Just over 2% of the sample comes from the top ten. This specimen's treatment or condition label, per the study, means: allogeneic hematopoietic cell transplantation with graft depleted of TCRalphabeta T cells and CD19 B cells.

The specimen comprised PBMCs, sampled before TCRalphabeta/CD19-depleted stem cell transplant. The receptors derive from a child aged 2-15 years with inherited bone marrow failure, due to receive a stem cell transplant.

This rearrangement joins TRBV6-5 to TRBJ1-1; D possibly corresponds to TRBD1 (5 bases). Germline V gene data show CDR1 as MNHEY and CDR2 as SVGAGI. Trimming shortened V by 2 bases and J by 6 bases, and 13 bases separated the two germline ends. CDR3 length equals 14 residues. The CDR3 sequence is CASSYTGRTPEAFF. In DNA form, the CDR3 reads TGTGCCAGCAGTTACACGGGACGCACCCCTGAAGCTTTCTTT.

This clonotype was counted at least ten times. The chain combines TRBV5-5 with TRBJ2-1; possibly TRBD1 for D (7 bases). The V end was cut by 5 bases, the J end by 0 bases, with 12 bases between. The CDR3 covers 15 residues. Germline CDR1 reads SGHKS; CDR2 reads YYEKEE (reference sequence). The CDR3 region is CASRPGGNSYNEQFF. The CDR3 coding sequence is TGTGCCAGCAGGCCAGGGGGGAACTCCTACAATGAGCAGTTCTTC. Full variable domain (outside the CDR3, taken from reference TRBV5-5 and TRBJ2-1): DAGVTQSPTHLIKTRGQQVTLRCSPISGHKSVSWYQQVLGQGPQFIFQYYEKEERGRGNFPDRFSARQFPNYSSELNVNALLLGDSALYLCASRPGGNSYNEQFFGPGTRLTVL.

The J gene is TRBJ2-1, the V gene TRBV11-2; D remains ambiguous. V shed 0 bases and J shed 3 bases, with 3 bases lying between them. This CDR3 is built from 13 residues. Per germline, CDR1 SGHAT and CDR2 FQNNGV. The CDR3 region has the DNA TGTGCCAGCAGCTTAGAGTACTACAATGAGCAGTTCTTC. Protein: CASSLEYYNEQFF. The variable domain in full, with the rest retrieved from reference TRBV11-2 and TRBJ2-1, is EAGVAQSPRYKIIEKRQSVAFWCNPISGHATLYWYQQILGQGPKLLIQFQNNGVVDDSQLPKDRFSAERLKGVDSTLKIQPAKLEDSAVYLCASSLEYYNEQFFGPGTRLTVL.

This clonotype was counted ten times or more. This chain uses TRBV27 with TRBJ2-7; TRBD1 matches at 7 bases. CDR1 and CDR2 (germline): MNHEY, SMNVEV (reference sequence). The CDR3 is 13 residues long. After removal of 5 bases from V and 4 bases from J, the junction contained 5 bases not matched to a gene. The chain's CDR3 is CASSIYRGYEQYF. CDR3 DNA sequence: TGTGCCAGCAGTATCTACAGGGGTTACGAGCAGTACTTC.